The 10 T cell receptor beta chains in this list originate from one sample, sequenced in a study of blood T cell repertoires in COVID-19. Sequencing used immunoSEQ multiplex PCR; TCRdb keeps in-frame clones, though not all of them. Among about 270,000 clones, 88% were seen once, and the ten largest hold 1%. The sequencing sample was made of PBMCs or T cells enriched from blood (not recorded which). These receptors were collected from a woman between 25 and 40 years old who had recovered from COVID-19.

The rearrangement joins TRBV2 to TRBJ2-7; 8 bases agree with TRBD1. The CDR3 spans 15 residues. V shed 4 bases and J 6 bases; nucleotides not matched to a gene: 11. Germline V gene sequence: CDR1 SNHLY, CDR2 FYNNEI. CDR3 sequence: CASSGVGQANGEQYF. The CDR3 DNA reads as TGTGCCAGCAGTGGGGTGGGACAGGCAAACGGCGAGCAGTACTTC.

The gene calls are TRBV2 and TRBJ2-1, with a weak D call TRBD1 (6 bases). There are 17 residues in the CDR3. V lost 4 bases and J lost 6, with 22 bases in between. The germline CDR1 and CDR2 sequences are SNHLY and FYNNEI. The CDR3: CASSVAVLLLQGNEQFF. The CDR3 nucleotides read TGTGCCAGCAGTGTAGCAGTTTTGCTCCTACAGGGCAATGAGCAGTTCTTC. Complete variable domain (other parts from reference TRBV2 and TRBJ2-1): EPEVTQTPSHQVTQMGQEVILRCVPISNHLYFYWYRQILGQKVEFLVSFYNNEISEKSEIFDDQFSVERPDGSNFTLKIRSTKLEDSAMYFCASSVAVLLLQGNEQFFGPGTRLTVL.

The chain carries TRBV9 and TRBJ2-2; possible D gene TRBD2, 6 bases. This CDR3 region has 16 residues. Trimming stripped 2 bases from V and 0 bases from J, with 11 bases between. Germline V gives CDR1 SGDLS, CDR2 YYNGEE. The CDR3 region has the DNA TGTGCCAGCAGCGTCAGCCGGGACTCGAACACCGGGGAGCTGTTTTTT. This encodes CASSVSRDSNTGELFF.

The V call is TRBV4-3, the J call TRBJ1-2; D gene ambiguous. Looked up from germline, CDR1 is LGHNA and CDR2 is YSLEER. V was shortened by 1 base and J by 4 bases, with 10 bases between the two germline ends. The CDR3 runs 14 residues. In DNA form, the CDR3 reads TGCGCCAGCAGCCAAGGAGCAGGAATCTATGGCTACACCTTC. As protein: CASSQGAGIYGYTF.

In this sample, this clone turned up once. The chain links TRBV6-6 to TRBJ2-3, with 12 bases identical to TRBD2. The CDR3 is 20 residues long. In germline, CDR1 is MNHNY, CDR2 SVGAGI (reference sequence). J gave up 2 bases and V 5 bases, and 17 bases lay outside the gene matches. CDR3 in amino acids: CASSPRTSGELGNLTDTQYF. As DNA, the CDR3 is TGTGCCAGCAGTCCTCGGACTAGCGGGGAGCTGGGGAATCTCACAGATACGCAGTATTTT.

This clone was detected only once. The chain has TRBV4-2 and TRBJ2-3; TRBD2 matches at 8 bases. The ends lost 0 bases at V and 1 base at J; junction bases unmatched: 9. The CDR3 covers 18 residues. Germline lookup yields CDR1 LGHNA and CDR2 YNFKEQ. The CDR3 region is CASSQDLASGLRTDTQYF. In DNA, the CDR3 is TGTGCCAGCAGCCAAGATCTGGCTAGCGGGCTCCGCACAGATACGCAGTATTTT.

The V call is TRBV6-1, the J call TRBJ2-7; no firm D call. Germline CDR1 reads MNHNS; CDR2 reads SASEGT. CDR3 length: 14 residues. Trimming took 0 bases from V and 3 from J, leaving 9 bases between them. Written as DNA, the CDR3 is TGTGCCAGCAGTGAAGCGGCCCTTCACTACGAGCAGTACTTC. Translated: CASSEAALHYEQYF.

The rearrangement links TRBV5-1 to TRBJ2-3, with TRBD2 identical over 12 bases. V lost 4 bases and J lost 2; bases outside the gene matches: 5. This CDR3 is built from 16 residues. CDR1 and CDR2 (germline): SGHRS, YFSETQ. The CDR3 is CASSGRTSGTTDTQYF. The CDR3 bases are TGCGCCAGCAGCGGACGGACTAGCGGGACCACAGATACGCAGTATTTT.

The chain has TRBV27 and TRBJ2-7; TRBD1 matches 10 bases. Trimming cost V 4 bases and J 4 bases; bases outside gene matches: 4. Germline V gene data show CDR1 as MNHEY and CDR2 as SMNVEV (reference sequence). The CDR3 loop spans 14 amino acids. The CDR3 sequence: CASSSTGGGYEQYF. The CDR3 nucleotides are TGTGCCAGCAGTTCGACAGGGGGCGGGTACGAGCAGTACTTC.

The V call is TRBV5-5, the J call TRBJ2-3; 7 positions agree with TRBD1. Germline-derived CDR1 and CDR2 are SGHKS and YYEKEE (reference sequence). This CDR3 has 16 residues. J gave up 1 base and V 1 base, and 6 bases lay outside the gene matches. As DNA, the CDR3 is TGTGCCAGCAGCTTGACCCTGGACAGGCGCACAGATACGCAGTATTTT. Translation gives CASSLTLDRRTDTQYF.